This T cell receptor beta chain comes out of a study of T-cell memory formation after mild COVID-19. Study-level background: Largely, the TCR clusters proved donor specific.

V was cut by 1 base and J by 8 bases, with 5 bases left in between. The CDR3 sequence is 11 residues long. The germline V gene has CDR1 SEHNR and CDR2 FQNEAQ (reference sequence). Remarks on this clonotype: Its specificity is not known.

Broader study findings: The study detected some responding clones in pre-infection memory, suggesting cross-reactive memory joined. Shrinking CD4+ clones were chiefly CM and EM; CD8+ ones were chiefly EMRA. Clones that contracted from day 15 to 85 were balanced CD4/CD8, while later expanders leaned CD4+.

TCRdb fed the 5' RACE reads into MiXCR, producing one record per CDR3 protein. The sample comprises 400,000 to 550,000 distinct CDR3 sequences, more than 20% of which are singletons, and approximately 13% rests with the top ten. The receptor was derived from an adult woman who had mild COVID-19 (a few samples of this study predate the infection). Cell type and time point are not known. This chain joins TRBV7-9 and TRBJ1-2, with no clear D. Sequenced sample: PBMCs or a T cell subset sorted from them (not recorded which). CDR3 coding DNA: TGTGCCAGCAGCTTAGAGGCGGGCTACACCTTC. Encoded protein: CASSLEAGYTF.